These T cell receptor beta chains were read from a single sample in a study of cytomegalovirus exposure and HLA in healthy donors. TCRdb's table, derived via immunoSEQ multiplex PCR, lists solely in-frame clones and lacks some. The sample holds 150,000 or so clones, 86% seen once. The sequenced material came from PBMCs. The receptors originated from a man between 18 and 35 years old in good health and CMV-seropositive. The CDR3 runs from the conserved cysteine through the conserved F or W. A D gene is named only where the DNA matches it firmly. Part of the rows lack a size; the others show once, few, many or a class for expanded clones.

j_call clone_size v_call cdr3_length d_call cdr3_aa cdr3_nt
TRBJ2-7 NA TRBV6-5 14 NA CASSYEGSGYEQYF TGTGCCAGCAGTTACGAAGGCTCGGGCTACGAGCAGTACTTC
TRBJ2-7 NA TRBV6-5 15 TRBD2 CASSRGTSGPYEQYF TGTGCCAGCAGTCGGGGGACTAGCGGTCCCTACGAGCAGTACTTC
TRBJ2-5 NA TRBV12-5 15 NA CASGPGLFGRETQYF TGTGCTAGTGGGCCCGGACTCTTCGGGCGGGAGACCCAGTACTTC
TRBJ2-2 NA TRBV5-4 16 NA CASSPVAGTNTGELFF TGTGCCAGCAGCCCCGTGGCAGGGACGAACACCGGGGAGCTGTTTTTT
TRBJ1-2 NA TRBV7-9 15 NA CASSSQGTFKMGYTF TGTGCCAGCAGCTCCCAGGGGACCTTTAAGATGGGCTACACCTTC
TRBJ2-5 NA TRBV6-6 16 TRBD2 CASSYSGLAGAETQYF TGTGCCAGCAGTTACTCGGGACTAGCGGGAGCAGAGACCCAGTACTTC
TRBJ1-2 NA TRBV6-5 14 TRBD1 CASSYTDRGYDYTF TGTGCCAGCAGTTACACGGACAGGGGGTATGACTACACCTTC
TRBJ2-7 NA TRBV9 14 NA CASSTRDTPYEQYF TGTGCCAGCAGCACCCGGGACACCCCCTACGAGCAGTACTTC
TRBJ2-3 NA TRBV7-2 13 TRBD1 CASSGPGTGALDF TGTGCCAGCAGCGGACCAGGGACAGGGGCCCTGGATTTT
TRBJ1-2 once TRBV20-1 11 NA CSITGDYGYTF TGCAGTATAACAGGCGACTATGGCTACACCTTC
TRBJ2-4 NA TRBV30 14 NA CAWSIELAKNIQYF TGTGCCTGGAGTATAGAACTGGCCAAAAACATTCAGTACTTC
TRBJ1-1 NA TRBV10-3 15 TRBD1 CAIREGQGTNTEAFF TGTGCCATCAGAGAGGGACAGGGGACGAACACTGAAGCTTTCTTT
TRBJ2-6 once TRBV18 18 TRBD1 CASSPGTVTLSGANVLTF TGTGCCAGCTCACCCGGGACAGTTACTCTCTCTGGGGCCAACGTCCTGACTTTC
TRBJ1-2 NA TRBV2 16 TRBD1 CASILSPGQGGYGYTF TGTGCCAGCATCCTTAGCCCCGGACAGGGAGGCTATGGCTACACCTTC
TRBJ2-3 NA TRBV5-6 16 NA CASSSYRSRSTDTQYF TGTGCCAGCAGCTCTTACAGGAGTCGGAGTACAGATACGCAGTATTTT
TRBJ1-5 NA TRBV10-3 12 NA CAISHSNQPQHF TGTGCCATTAGCCATAGCAATCAGCCCCAGCATTTT
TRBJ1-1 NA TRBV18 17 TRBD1 CASSPRQGDVMNTEAFF TGTGCCAGCTCACCCAGACAGGGCGATGTAATGAACACTGAAGCTTTCTTT
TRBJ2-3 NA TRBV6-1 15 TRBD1 CASSIRDRVTDTQYF TGTGCCAGCAGTATCCGGGACAGGGTAACAGATACGCAGTATTTT
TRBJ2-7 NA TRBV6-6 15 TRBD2 CASSYGLREGYEQYF TGTGCCAGCAGTTACGGCCTGCGGGAGGGCTACGAGCAGTACTTC
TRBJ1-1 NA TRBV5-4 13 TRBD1 CASSPRTGTEAFF TGTGCCAGCAGCCCGAGGACAGGCACTGAAGCTTTCTTT